One sample yielded the 21 T cell receptor beta chains listed below, sequenced in a study of identical twins listed by TCRdb under 2016. Library construction relied on 5' RACE. Data came from an Illumina HiSeq 2000. The raw public reads went through TCRdb reprocessing: fastp at Q25, MiXCR clone calling, in-frame beta chains kept. Every CDR3 protein is listed once, alongside the most common genes and DNA of its rows. The sample table records approximately 350,000 distinct CDR3 sequences; 9% to 15% of these occur just once. Of the sample, around 7.2% is held by the ten largest clones. Separately, the same data were catalogued under a study of yellow fever vaccine responses in identical twins.

The specimen was CD8+ T cells sorted from blood. These receptor sequences come from a woman aged 18-29 years in good health.

This clonotype showed up just a few times. The V gene is TRBV7-6, the J gene TRBJ2-7, with TRBD2 identical over 8 bases. V lost 4 bases and J lost 5; bases outside the gene matches: 7. Per germline, CDR1 SGHVS and CDR2 FNYEAQ. The CDR3 runs to 14 residues. The CDR3 region has the DNA TGTGCCAGCAGCTCGTCGAGCGGGAGTCACGAGCAGTACTTC. Amino acids: CASSSSSGSHEQYF.

This clonotype was found a few times. The chain links TRBV2 to TRBJ1-1, with a tentative D call TRBD1 (5 bases). Trimming removed 3 bases from V and 0 bases from J, with 11 bases in between. The CDR3 sequence is 15 residues long. The germline CDR1 and CDR2 sequences are SNHLY and FYNNEI. The DNA for the CDR3 is TGTGCCAGCAGTGAGGATGGGGGGATGAACACTGAAGCTTTCTTT. Its translation: CASSEDGGMNTEAFF.

This clonotype was counted between two and nine times. The genes are TRBV7-3 and TRBJ2-3; no clear D gene. There are 13 residues in the CDR3. The V end lost 4 bases, the J end lost 5 bases, and 10 bases lay between the germline ends. CDR1 and CDR2 from the germline V gene are SGHTA and FQGTGA. The DNA for the CDR3 is TGTGCCAGCAGCTCCTCGATAGTAGATACGCAGTATTTT. Translation: CASSSSIVDTQYF.

A remark on this clonotype: A read error is possible here, since a much larger clone lies one base away. As DNA, the CDR3 is TGCGCCAGCAGCCAAGGAAACAATGAGCAGTTCTTC. Encoded protein: CASSQGNNEQFF. The chain employs TRBV4-1 and TRBJ2-1; D unclear. Looked up from germline, CDR1 is MGHRA and CDR2 is YSYEKL. The V gene lost 1 base and the J gene lost 5 bases, with 3 bases spanning the gap. This CDR3 has 12 amino acids.

This clonotype was recorded a few times. This chain connects TRBV3-1 to TRBJ2-7, with D perhaps given as TRBD1 or TRBD2 (5 bases each). The CDR3 consists of 13 residues. V was cut by 1 base and J by 4 bases, with 8 bases left in between. CDR1 and CDR2 from the germline V gene are LGHDT and YNNKEL (reference sequence). In DNA, the CDR3 is TGTGCCAGCAGCCAAGGGGGGATATACGAGCAGTACTTC. Residues: CASSQGGIYEQYF.

The sample holds a few counts of this clonotype. The chain has TRBV3-1 and TRBJ1-5, with a weak D call TRBD1 (6 bases). The CDR3 runs 15 residues. Trimming pared 4 bases from V and 3 bases from J, leaving 13 bases between. CDR1 LGHDT and CDR2 YNNKEL come from the germline V gene (reference sequence). CDR3 sequence reads: CASSPGEGDNQPQHF. Here the CDR3 DNA reads TGTGCCAGCAGCCCAGGGGAGGGGGACAATCAGCCCCAGCATTTT.

This clonotype came up many times. This CDR3 is CSAATGLIYEQYF. The CDR3 region has the DNA TGCAGTGCTGCTACCGGGCTAATCTACGAGCAGTACTTC. The chain joins TRBV20-1 to TRBJ2-7; D not resolved. The germline CDR1 and CDR2 sequences are DFQATT and SNEGSKA (reference sequence). Trimming pared 5 bases from V and 3 bases from J, leaving 14 bases between. The CDR3 sequence is 13 residues long.

This clonotype was detected ten times or more. The chain is built from TRBV12-3 or TRBV12-4 and TRBJ2-3, with 11 nucleotides matching TRBD1. The CDR3 covers 15 residues. J was trimmed by 2 bases and V by 8 bases; bases with no gene match: 6. The CDR3 region is CASRGTGGNTDTQYF. In DNA, the CDR3 is TGTGCCAGCCGAGGGACAGGGGGTAACACAGATACGCAGTATTTT.

This clonotype was counted only a few times. The chain recombines TRBV24-1 with TRBJ2-5, with 10 bases that match TRBD2. The CDR3 spans 15 residues. The V and J ends lost 3 bases and 5 bases, in that order; junction bases with no gene match: 5. From germline, CDR1 is KGHDR and CDR2 SFDVKD. In DNA form, the CDR3 reads TGTGCCACCAGTGATCGAGCGGGAGGGCCGGAGACCCAGTACTTC. Protein sequence: CATSDRAGGPETQYF.

This clonotype has just a few counts. The rearrangement joins TRBV28 to TRBJ2-6, with 10 bases fitting TRBD1. Per germline, CDR1 MDHEN and CDR2 SYDVKM. After removal of 0 bases from V and 3 bases from J, the junction contained 8 bases not matched to a gene. The CDR3 has 19 amino acids. The CDR3 sequence is CASSLCTETGGLGANVLTF. The CDR3 region has the DNA TGTGCCAGCAGTTTATGCACGGAGACAGGGGGCCTTGGGGCCAACGTCCTGACTTTC.

This clonotype has just a few counts. The chain couples TRBV28 to TRBJ2-1; no reliable D call. Trimming took off 4 bases at V and 0 bases at J, with 7 bases between the two ends. Germline CDR1 reads MDHEN; CDR2 reads SYDVKM. This CDR3 has 14 residues. The CDR3, as DNA: TGTGCCAGCAGTTCCCGGGCCTCCTACAATGAGCAGTTCTTC. Its translation is CASSSRASYNEQFF.

This clonotype was picked up many times. The chain employs TRBV15 and TRBJ1-1, with D possibly being TRBD1 (5 bases). The CDR3 is made up of 14 amino acids. Looked up from germline, CDR1 is LNHNV and CDR2 is YYDKDF (reference sequence). V was clipped by 1 base and J by 9 bases, with 15 bases between them. CDR3 residues: CATSRGTDTFQAFF. The CDR3 DNA reads as TGTGCCACCAGCAGAGGTACGGACACCTTCCAAGCTTTCTTT.

V is TRBV6-1 and J is TRBJ1-1, with 8 bases aligning to TRBD1. The CDR3 has 13 residues. The germline CDR1 and CDR2 sequences are MNHNS and SASEGT. V shed 9 bases and J 11 bases; nucleotides not matched to a gene: 14. Here the CDR3 DNA reads TGTGCCAGTCGCAATCCGGGACAGGTGGTGGCTTTCTTT. Translating gives CASRNPGQVVAFF.

V gene TRBV4-1 combines with J gene TRBJ1-1; D is unresolved. CDR3 size: 13 residues. Germline assignment: CDR1 MGHRA and CDR2 YSYEKL. V shed 2 bases and J shed 4 bases, with 8 bases lying between them. The CDR3: CASSQSFSTEAFF. CDR3 sequence (DNA): TGCGCCAGCAGCCAAAGTTTTTCCACTGAAGCTTTCTTT.

The V gene is TRBV5-5, the J gene TRBJ2-7; 8 positions match TRBD1. With V trimmed by 1 base and J by 1 base, 4 bases remained unmatched. Germline CDR1 reads SGHKS; CDR2 reads YYEKEE (reference sequence). The length of the CDR3 is 15 residues. The CDR3 is CASSLRGQASYEQYV. DNA of the CDR3: TGTGCCAGCAGCTTGCGGGGACAGGCGTCCTACGAGCAGTACGTC.

This clonotype was seen more than once but under ten times. V and J are TRBV4-1 and TRBJ1-1; 9 bases align to TRBD1. The CDR3 sequence is 15 residues long. Germline V gives CDR1 MGHRA, CDR2 YSYEKL. V was clipped by 1 base and J by 4 bases; unmatched bases: 4. The CDR3 here is CASSQARTGATEAFF. CDR3 coding DNA: TGCGCCAGCAGCCAAGCTAGGACAGGGGCCACTGAAGCTTTCTTT.

This clonotype was detected a few times. The chain has TRBV6-1 and TRBJ2-7, with 7 bases aligning to TRBD1. V lost 0 bases to trimming and J lost 1 base; unmatched junction nucleotides: 3. The V gene's germline CDR1 is MNHNS and CDR2 SASEGT. The length of the CDR3 is 15 residues. Here the CDR3 DNA reads TGTGCCAGCAGTGAAGCGGCAGGGGGTTCCTACGAGCAGTACGTC. Translating gives CASSEAAGGSYEQYV.

The J gene is TRBJ2-1, the V gene TRBV2; maybe TRBD2 (6 bases). The CDR3 is 12 amino acids. The V end was cut by 6 bases, the J end by 3 bases, with 6 bases between. CDR1 SNHLY and CDR2 FYNNEI come from the germline V gene. CDR3 protein: CASREGYNEQFF. The CDR3 nucleotides read TGTGCCAGCAGGGAGGGCTACAATGAGCAGTTCTTC.

This clonotype turned up a few times. The chain is built from TRBV7-9 and TRBJ2-7; no reliable D call. The CDR3 covers 14 residues. Deletions cut 4 bases from V and 2 bases from J, with 12 bases between. Germline lookup yields CDR1 SEHNR and CDR2 FQNEAQ (reference sequence). The CDR3 DNA reads as TGTGCCAGCAGCTCAGAGACCGAGGCCTACGAGCAGTACTTC. Translating gives CASSSETEAYEQYF.

The table lists this clonotype with a few counts. The chain joins TRBV6-6 to TRBJ2-5, with D possibly TRBD1 on 5 matching bases. The V and J ends lost 0 bases and 9 bases respectively, with 11 bases between them. Germline V gene data show CDR1 as MNHNY and CDR2 as SVGAGI (reference sequence). The CDR3 runs 13 residues. The CDR3 DNA follows: TGTGCCAGCAGTTACTCAGGGGATGGGGCCCAGTACTTC. Translated: CASSYSGDGAQYF.

This clonotype was counted only a few times. The chain uses TRBV3-1 and TRBJ2-1; D not certain. Germline CDR1 is LGHDT and CDR2 is YNNKEL (reference sequence). V gave up 0 bases and J gave up 5 bases, with 11 bases separating them. The CDR3 sequence is 15 residues long. CDR3: CASSQDGISDNEQFF. The DNA for the CDR3 is TGTGCCAGCAGCCAAGATGGGATTTCGGACAATGAGCAGTTCTTC.